This passage covers 9 T cell receptor beta chains from one sample sequenced in a study of CD8 T cells in Susac syndrome. RNA, at roughly 0.5 to 1 ug, was reverse transcribed with random hexamers. TCRdb re-derived calls from the immunoSEQ multiplex PCR reads in MiXCR, one entry per CDR3 protein. The repertoire includes around 150,000 distinct CDR3 sequences, 90% to 95% of them detected once, and about 0.11% sits in the top ten. The sequenced sample consisted of CD4+ T cells from PBMCs. The receptors were gathered from a human donor with multiple sclerosis.

V usage is TRBV3-1 and J usage is TRBJ2-3; D tentatively fits TRBD1 or TRBD2 (5 bases each). Germline-derived CDR1 and CDR2 are LGHDT and YNNKEL (reference sequence). Trimming took off 0 bases at V and 1 base at J, with 11 bases between the two ends. This CDR3 has 16 residues. DNA for the CDR3: TGTGCCAGCAGCCAAGAGGCACGGGGCCGCACAGATACGCAGTATTTT. Protein product: CASSQEARGRTDTQYF.

This chain connects TRBV6-5 to TRBJ2-7; 7 bases align to TRBD1. CDR1 is MNHEY, CDR2 SVGAGI, per germline. This CDR3 region has 13 residues. The CDR3 is CTSGQGVSYEQYF. The CDR3 bases are TGTACATCGGGGCAGGGGGTCTCCTACGAGCAGTACTTC.

V and J are TRBV3-1 and TRBJ1-5; D not resolved. CDR1 is LGHDT and CDR2 is YNNKEL in the germline V gene (reference sequence). The CDR3 has 13 amino acids. V gave up 1 base and J gave up 6 bases, with 7 bases separating them. CDR3 coding DNA: TGTGCCAGCAGCCAAGGGCGGGCTCAGCCCCAGCATTTT. Translation: CASSQGRAQPQHF.

The chain is built from TRBV29-1 and TRBJ2-3, with D possibly matching TRBD1 (8 bases). The ends were cut back, 4 bases at V and 2 bases at J, with 16 bases in the middle. The CDR3 totals 15 residues. CDR1 is SQVTM and CDR2 is ANQGSEA in the germline V gene. The CDR3 coding sequence is TGCAGCGTTGCGTTGACAGGGGACTACACAGATACGCAGTATTTT. Its protein is CSVALTGDYTDTQYF.

The chain couples TRBV3-1 to TRBJ1-6, with 8 bases matching TRBD1. The germline CDR1 and CDR2 sequences are LGHDT and YNNKEL (reference sequence). The CDR3 runs to 15 residues. V dropped 4 bases and J dropped 10; count of bases not matched to a gene: 9. CDR3 nucleotide sequence: TGTGCCAGCAGCCCGACCGGGACAGGACGCTCACCCCTCCACTTT. It yields the protein CASSPTGTGRSPLHF.

This chain links TRBV9 with TRBJ2-7, with D perhaps matching TRBD1 or TRBD2 (5 bases each). CDR1 and CDR2 (germline): SGDLS, YYNGEE. CDR3 length equals 15 residues. V was trimmed by 0 bases and J by 5 bases, leaving 15 bases between them. The CDR3 here is CASSVVGAWGDEQYF. The CDR3 coding sequence is TGTGCCAGCAGCGTAGTCGGGGCCTGGGGAGACGAGCAGTACTTC. Using reference TRBV9 and TRBJ2-7 for the parts outside the CDR3, the full variable domain is DSGVTQTPKHLITATGQRVTLRCSPRSGDLSVYWYQQSLDQGLQFLIQYYNGEERAKGNILERFSAQQFPDLHSELNLSSLELGDSALYFCASSVVGAWGDEQYFGPGTRLTVT.

The chain couples TRBV3-1 to TRBJ2-1, with TRBD1 as a possible D gene (6 bases). Germline V lookup: CDR1 LGHDT, CDR2 YNNKEL (reference sequence). The CDR3 contains 11 residues. Trimming cost V 5 bases and J 10 bases, with 9 bases left between them. CDR3 coding DNA: TGTGCCAGCAGCTCGAGGGGGGAGCAGTTCTTC. Translated: CASSSRGEQFF.

The chain has TRBV3-1 and TRBJ2-1; possible D gene TRBD2, 6 bases. Trimming removed 3 bases at V and 6 bases at J, with 12 bases between. The germline gives CDR1 LGHDT, CDR2 YNNKEL (reference sequence). The CDR3 has 14 amino acids. The CDR3 DNA sequence: TGTGCCAGCAGCCACGGCGGGGTTAGCAATGAGCAGTTCTTC. This translates into CASSHGGVSNEQFF.

This clonotype was counted once. This chain joins TRBV7-2 and TRBJ1-2, with D unclear. The CDR3 totals 16 residues. V lost 0 bases, J lost 4 bases, and 15 bases lay in between. Germline values: CDR1 SGHTA, CDR2 FQGNSA. The CDR3 bases are TGTGCCAGCAGCTTAGCGATGCGCCCCGTTAGCTATGGCTACACCTTC. Its protein product is CASSLAMRPVSYGYTF. The whole variable domain, filled in from reference TRBV7-2 and TRBJ1-2, reads GAGVSQSPSNKVTEKGKDVELRCDPISGHTALYWYRQSLGQGLEFLIYFQGNSAPDKSGLPSDRFSAERTGGSVSTLTIQRTQQEDSAVYLCASSLAMRPVSYGYTFGSGTRLTVV.